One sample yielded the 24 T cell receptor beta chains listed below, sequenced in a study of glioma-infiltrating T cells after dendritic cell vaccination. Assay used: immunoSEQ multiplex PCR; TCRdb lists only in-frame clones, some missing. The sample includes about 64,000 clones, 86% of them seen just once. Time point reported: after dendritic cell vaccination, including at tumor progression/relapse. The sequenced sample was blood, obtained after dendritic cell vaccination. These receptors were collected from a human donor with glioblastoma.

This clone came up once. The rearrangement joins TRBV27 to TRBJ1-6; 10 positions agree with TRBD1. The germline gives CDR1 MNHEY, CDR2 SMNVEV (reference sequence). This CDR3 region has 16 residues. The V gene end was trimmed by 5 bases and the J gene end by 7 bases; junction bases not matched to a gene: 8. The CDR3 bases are TGTGCCAGCAGTACCCGACAGGGGGCCGGCAATTCACCCCTCCACTTT. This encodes CASSTRQGAGNSPLHF.

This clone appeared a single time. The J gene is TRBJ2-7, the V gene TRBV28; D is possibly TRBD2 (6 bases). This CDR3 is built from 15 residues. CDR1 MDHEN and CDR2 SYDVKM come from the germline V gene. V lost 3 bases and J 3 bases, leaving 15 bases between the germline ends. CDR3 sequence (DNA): TGTGCCAGCAGTTTTCGGGGGACCCTCTTCTACGAGCAGTACTTC. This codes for CASSFRGTLFYEQYF.

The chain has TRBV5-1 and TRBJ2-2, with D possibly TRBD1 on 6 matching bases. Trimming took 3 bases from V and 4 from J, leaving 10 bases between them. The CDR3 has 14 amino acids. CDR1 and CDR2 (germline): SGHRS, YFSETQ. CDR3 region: CASSWGPGTGELFF. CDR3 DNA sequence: TGCGCCAGCAGCTGGGGGCCCGGCACCGGGGAGCTGTTTTTT.

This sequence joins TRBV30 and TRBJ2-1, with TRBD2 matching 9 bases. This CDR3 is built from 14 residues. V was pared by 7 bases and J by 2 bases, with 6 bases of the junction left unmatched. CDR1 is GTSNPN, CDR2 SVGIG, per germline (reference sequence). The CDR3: CAFSTSGTYNEQFF. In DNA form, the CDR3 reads TGTGCCTTTTCGACTAGCGGAACCTACAATGAGCAGTTCTTC.

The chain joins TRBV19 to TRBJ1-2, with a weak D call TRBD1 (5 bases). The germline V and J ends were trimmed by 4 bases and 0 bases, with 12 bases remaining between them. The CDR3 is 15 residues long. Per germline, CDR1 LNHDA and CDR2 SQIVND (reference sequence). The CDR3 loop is CASSSPTAANYGYTF. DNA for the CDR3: TGTGCCAGTAGTAGCCCGACAGCAGCTAACTATGGCTACACCTTC.

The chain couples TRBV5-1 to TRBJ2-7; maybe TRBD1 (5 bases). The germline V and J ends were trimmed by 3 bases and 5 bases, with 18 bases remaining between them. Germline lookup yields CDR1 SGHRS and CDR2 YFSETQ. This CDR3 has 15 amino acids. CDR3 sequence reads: CASSSEPGSKNEQYF. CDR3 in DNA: TGCGCCAGCAGCTCGGAACCAGGGTCGAAAAACGAGCAGTACTTC.

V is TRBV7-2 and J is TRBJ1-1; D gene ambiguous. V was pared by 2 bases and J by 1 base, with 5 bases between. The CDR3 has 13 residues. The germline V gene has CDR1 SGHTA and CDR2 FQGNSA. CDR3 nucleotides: TGTGCCAGCAGCTTAAGACAGAACACTGAAGCTTTCTTT. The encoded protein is CASSLRQNTEAFF.

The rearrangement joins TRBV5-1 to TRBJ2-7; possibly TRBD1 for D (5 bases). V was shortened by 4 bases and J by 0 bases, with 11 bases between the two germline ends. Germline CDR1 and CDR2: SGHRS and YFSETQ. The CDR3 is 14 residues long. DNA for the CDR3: TGCGCCAGCAGCCTGTTGACAGACTCCTACGAGCAGTACTTC. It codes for CASSLLTDSYEQYF.

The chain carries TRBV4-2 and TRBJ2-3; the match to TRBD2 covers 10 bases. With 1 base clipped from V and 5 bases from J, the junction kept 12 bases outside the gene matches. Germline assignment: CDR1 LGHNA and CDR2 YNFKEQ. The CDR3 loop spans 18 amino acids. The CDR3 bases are TGTGCCAGCAGCCAAGTAATATCAGCGGGAGGGTCGGGAGATACGCAGTATTTT. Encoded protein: CASSQVISAGGSGDTQYF.

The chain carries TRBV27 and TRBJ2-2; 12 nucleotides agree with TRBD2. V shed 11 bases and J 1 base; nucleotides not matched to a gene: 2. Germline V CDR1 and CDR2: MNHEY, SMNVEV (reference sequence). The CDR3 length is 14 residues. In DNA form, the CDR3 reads TGTGCCGTACTAGCGGGGGGGAACACCGGGGAGCTGTTTTTT. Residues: CAVLAGGNTGELFF.

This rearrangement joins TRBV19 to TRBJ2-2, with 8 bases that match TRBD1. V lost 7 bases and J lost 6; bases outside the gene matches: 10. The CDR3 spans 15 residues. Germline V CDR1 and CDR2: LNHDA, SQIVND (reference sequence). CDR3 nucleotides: TGTGCCAGTAAAGGATTTACAGGGGGTCCCGGGGAGCTGTTTTTT. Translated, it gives CASKGFTGGPGELFF.

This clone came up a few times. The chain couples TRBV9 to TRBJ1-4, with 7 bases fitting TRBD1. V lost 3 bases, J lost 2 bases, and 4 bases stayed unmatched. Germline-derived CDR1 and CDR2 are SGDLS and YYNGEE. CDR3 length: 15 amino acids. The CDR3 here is CASSARQGTNEKLFF. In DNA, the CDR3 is TGTGCCAGCAGCGCCAGACAGGGCACTAATGAAAAACTGTTTTTT.

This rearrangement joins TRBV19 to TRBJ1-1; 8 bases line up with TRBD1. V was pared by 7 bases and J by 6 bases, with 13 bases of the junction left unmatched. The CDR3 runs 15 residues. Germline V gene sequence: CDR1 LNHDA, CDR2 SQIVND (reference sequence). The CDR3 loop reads CASTPSGQGWAEAFF. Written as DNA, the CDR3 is TGTGCCAGTACCCCATCCGGACAGGGTTGGGCTGAAGCTTTCTTT. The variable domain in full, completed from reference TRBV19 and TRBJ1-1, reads DGGITQSPKYLFRKEGQNVTLSCEQNLNHDAMYWYRQDPGQGLRLIYYSQIVNDFQKGDIAEGYSVSREKKESFPLTVTSAQKNPTAFYLCASTPSGQGWAEAFFGQGTRLTVV.

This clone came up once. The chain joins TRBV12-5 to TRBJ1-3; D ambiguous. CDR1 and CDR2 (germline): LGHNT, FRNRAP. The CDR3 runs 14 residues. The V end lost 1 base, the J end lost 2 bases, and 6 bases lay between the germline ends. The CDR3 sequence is CASGLDEAGNTIYF. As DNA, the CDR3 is TGTGCTAGTGGTTTGGACGAGGCTGGAAACACCATATATTTT.

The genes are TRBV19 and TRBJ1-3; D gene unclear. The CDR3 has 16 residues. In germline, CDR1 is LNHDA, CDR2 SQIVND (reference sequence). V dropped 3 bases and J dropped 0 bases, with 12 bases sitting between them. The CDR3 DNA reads TGTGCCAGTAGTATCCGTCGCGAAAGCTCTGGAAACACCATATATTTT. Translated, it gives CASSIRRESSGNTIYF.

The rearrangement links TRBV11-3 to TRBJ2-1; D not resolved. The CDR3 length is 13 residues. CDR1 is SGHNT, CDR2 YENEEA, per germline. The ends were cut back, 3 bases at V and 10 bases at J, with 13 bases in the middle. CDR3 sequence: CASSLIPAIEQFF. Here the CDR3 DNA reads TGTGCCAGCAGCTTGATACCAGCGATAGAGCAGTTCTTC.

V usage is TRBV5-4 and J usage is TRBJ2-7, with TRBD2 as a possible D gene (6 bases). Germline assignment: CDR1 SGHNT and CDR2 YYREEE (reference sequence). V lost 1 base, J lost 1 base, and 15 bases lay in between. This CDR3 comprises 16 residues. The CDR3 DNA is TGTGCCAGCAGCTTGTCAACGGGACTTCAGTCCTACGAGCAGTACTTC. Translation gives CASSLSTGLQSYEQYF.

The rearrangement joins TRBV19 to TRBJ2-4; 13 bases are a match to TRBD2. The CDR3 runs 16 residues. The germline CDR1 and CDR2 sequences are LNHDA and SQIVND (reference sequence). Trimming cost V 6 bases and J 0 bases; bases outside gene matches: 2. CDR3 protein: CASRGTSGIAKNIQYF. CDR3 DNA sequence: TGTGCCAGTAGGGGGACTAGCGGGATAGCCAAAAACATTCAGTACTTC.

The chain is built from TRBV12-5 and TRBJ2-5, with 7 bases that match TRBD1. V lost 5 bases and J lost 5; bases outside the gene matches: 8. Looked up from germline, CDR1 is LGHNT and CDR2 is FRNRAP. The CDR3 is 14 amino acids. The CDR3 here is CASGVGDSRETQYF. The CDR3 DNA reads TGTGCTAGTGGTGTAGGGGACAGTAGGGAGACCCAGTACTTC.

The CDR3 nucleotides read TGTGCCAGTAGTGGGGTAGCGGGAGTCGCTAGTAATGAGCAGTTCTTC. Translation gives CASSGVAGVASNEQFF. This rearrangement joins TRBV19 to TRBJ2-1, with 9 bases that match TRBD2. The CDR3 runs 16 residues. Unmatched junction bases numbered 12, after V lost 5 bases and J lost 7 bases. Germline-derived CDR1 and CDR2 are LNHDA and SQIVND (reference sequence).

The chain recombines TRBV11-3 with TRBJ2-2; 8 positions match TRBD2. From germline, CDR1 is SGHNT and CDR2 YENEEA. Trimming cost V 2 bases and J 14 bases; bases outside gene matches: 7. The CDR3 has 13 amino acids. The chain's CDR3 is CASSLTLAGNLFF. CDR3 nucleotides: TGTGCCAGCAGCTTAACGTTAGCGGGAAACCTGTTTTTT.

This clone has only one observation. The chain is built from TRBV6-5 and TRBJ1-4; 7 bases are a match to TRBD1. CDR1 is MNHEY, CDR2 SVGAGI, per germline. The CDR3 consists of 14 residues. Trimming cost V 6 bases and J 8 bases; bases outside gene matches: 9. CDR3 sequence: CASSYDRVGEKLFF. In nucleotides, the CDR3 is TGTGCCAGCAGCTATGACAGGGTAGGAGAAAAACTGTTTTTT.

The chain's CDR3 is CASIGSRTGFGNTEAFF. CDR3 nucleotides: TGTGCCAGTATCGGCTCCCGGACAGGGTTCGGGAACACTGAAGCTTTCTTT. The rearrangement joins TRBV19 to TRBJ1-1, with TRBD1 matching over 8 bases. The CDR3 loop spans 17 amino acids. J was trimmed by 1 base and V by 7 bases; bases with no gene match: 14. Germline V lookup: CDR1 LNHDA, CDR2 SQIVND (reference sequence).

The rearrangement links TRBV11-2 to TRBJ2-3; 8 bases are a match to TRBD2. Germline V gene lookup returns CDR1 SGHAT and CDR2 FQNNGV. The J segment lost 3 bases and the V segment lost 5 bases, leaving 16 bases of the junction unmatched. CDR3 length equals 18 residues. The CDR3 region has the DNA TGTGCCAGCAGCCCAAGGGTCGGGGCGGGAGGAAGAACAGATACGCAGTATTTT. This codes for CASSPRVGAGGRTDTQYF. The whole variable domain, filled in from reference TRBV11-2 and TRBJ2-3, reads EAGVAQSPRYKIIEKRQSVAFWCNPISGHATLYWYQQILGQGPKLLIQFQNNGVVDDSQLPKDRFSAERLKGVDSTLKIQPAKLEDSAVYLCASSPRVGAGGRTDTQYFGPGTRLTVL.